The rows below give T cell receptor beta chains drawn from one sample of a study of blood T cell repertoires in COVID-19. Clones were sequenced by immunoSEQ multiplex PCR, and TCRdb holds only the in-frame ones, with some missing. Of about 140,000 clones listed, over 75% are singletons. The sample comprised PBMCs or T cells enriched from blood (not recorded which). The receptor set was obtained from a woman aged 50 to 60 who had recovered from COVID-19. The CDR3 runs from the conserved cysteine through the conserved F or W. The size field is filled for only some rows; it gives once, few, many or a size class.

size,V,CDR3
once,TRBV9,CASSAAQDYEQYF
.,TRBV10-3,CAISDRPGGGSRPEEQYF
.,TRBV6-6,CASSPGQGTSYGYTF
.,TRBV3-1/TRBV3-2,CASSQDSRSGNTIYF
.,TRBV7-2,CASSQNGRYSPLHF
.,TRBV7-9,CASSLSGTGVDGYTF
.,TRBV27,CASSFIAGNQPQHF
.,TRBV28,CASSFLRKREFIYEQYF
.,TRBV11-2,CASSLAQGAGGYTF
.,TRBV29-1,CSVESDSYEQYF
.,TRBV2,CASSDSRGDYQPQHF
.,TRBV11-2,CASSPQGIEAFF
.,TRBV11-2,CASSLRGGNSPLHF
.,TRBV7-9,CASSPPSGGYNEQFF
.,TRBV6-5,CASSPTSGRGSEQFF
.,TRBV24-1,CATRDRGYTEAFF
.,TRBV28,CASSLSIFEYGYTF
.,TRBV28,CASSRGTGGGSWQYF
.,TRBV2,CASSPPRGAKNIQYF
.,TRBV19,CASRPGQNYGYTF
.,TRBV28,CASSLGTVNQPQHF
.,TRBV7-8,CASSLRPTADEQFF
.,TRBV5-1,CASSRTSGGNEQFF
.,TRBV4-2,CASSQEAGKRETQYF
.,TRBV2,CASRGTGFETQYF
.,TRBV7-9,CASSLAYGAGETEAFF
.,TRBV7-3,CASSLSSGNNEQFF
.,TRBV29-1,CSVVGKGTEAFF
.,TRBV11-3,CASSPLPGGTDTQYF
.,TRBV10-2,CASTQQDGVTEAFF
.,TRBV7-3,CASSLTSGALNEQFF